A selection of T cell receptor beta chains follows, all from one sample in a study of blood T cell repertoires in COVID-19. TCRdb's copy holds only in-frame clones and misses some; the assay was immunoSEQ multiplex PCR. The sample yields approximately 290,000 clones, roughly 89% seen once. The sequenced material came from peripheral blood. These receptors came from a man younger than 40 with acute or convalescent COVID-19. Both conserved end residues are part of each CDR3. The order of the fields is V gene, J gene, CDR3 protein.

>TRBV18|TRBJ1-1
CASLGGRRNTEAFF
>TRBV7-8|TRBJ2-2
CASSPGQRRGTGELFF
>TRBV19|TRBJ1-3
CASSIGRAGNTIYF
>TRBV19|TRBJ2-1
CASNRWGLRDEQFF
>TRBV12-3/TRBV12-4|TRBJ1-1
CASIRTGVTEAFF
>TRBV30|TRBJ1-4
CAWSVRGPGKLFF
>TRBV10-2|TRBJ1-1
CASSLELYAEAFF
>TRBV6-5|TRBJ1-1
CASSLYGQGFTEAFF
>TRBV3-1/TRBV3-2|TRBJ2-3
CASSRDRVGTQYF
>TRBV6-6|TRBJ1-5
CASSLTGGGNQPQHF
>TRBV27|TRBJ2-1
CASSLFLDNSYNEQFF
>TRBV6-6|TRBJ2-3
CASSYPPRTDTQYF
>TRBV5-1|TRBJ1-2
CASSSDPGQGANYGYTF
>TRBV5-1|TRBJ2-4
CASARGPAKNIQYF
>TRBV2|TRBJ2-1
CASSKAGGVNEQFF
>TRBV5-1|TRBJ2-1
CASSGERGIYNEQFF
>TRBV7-2|TRBJ2-1
CASSFRSGEIVNEQFF